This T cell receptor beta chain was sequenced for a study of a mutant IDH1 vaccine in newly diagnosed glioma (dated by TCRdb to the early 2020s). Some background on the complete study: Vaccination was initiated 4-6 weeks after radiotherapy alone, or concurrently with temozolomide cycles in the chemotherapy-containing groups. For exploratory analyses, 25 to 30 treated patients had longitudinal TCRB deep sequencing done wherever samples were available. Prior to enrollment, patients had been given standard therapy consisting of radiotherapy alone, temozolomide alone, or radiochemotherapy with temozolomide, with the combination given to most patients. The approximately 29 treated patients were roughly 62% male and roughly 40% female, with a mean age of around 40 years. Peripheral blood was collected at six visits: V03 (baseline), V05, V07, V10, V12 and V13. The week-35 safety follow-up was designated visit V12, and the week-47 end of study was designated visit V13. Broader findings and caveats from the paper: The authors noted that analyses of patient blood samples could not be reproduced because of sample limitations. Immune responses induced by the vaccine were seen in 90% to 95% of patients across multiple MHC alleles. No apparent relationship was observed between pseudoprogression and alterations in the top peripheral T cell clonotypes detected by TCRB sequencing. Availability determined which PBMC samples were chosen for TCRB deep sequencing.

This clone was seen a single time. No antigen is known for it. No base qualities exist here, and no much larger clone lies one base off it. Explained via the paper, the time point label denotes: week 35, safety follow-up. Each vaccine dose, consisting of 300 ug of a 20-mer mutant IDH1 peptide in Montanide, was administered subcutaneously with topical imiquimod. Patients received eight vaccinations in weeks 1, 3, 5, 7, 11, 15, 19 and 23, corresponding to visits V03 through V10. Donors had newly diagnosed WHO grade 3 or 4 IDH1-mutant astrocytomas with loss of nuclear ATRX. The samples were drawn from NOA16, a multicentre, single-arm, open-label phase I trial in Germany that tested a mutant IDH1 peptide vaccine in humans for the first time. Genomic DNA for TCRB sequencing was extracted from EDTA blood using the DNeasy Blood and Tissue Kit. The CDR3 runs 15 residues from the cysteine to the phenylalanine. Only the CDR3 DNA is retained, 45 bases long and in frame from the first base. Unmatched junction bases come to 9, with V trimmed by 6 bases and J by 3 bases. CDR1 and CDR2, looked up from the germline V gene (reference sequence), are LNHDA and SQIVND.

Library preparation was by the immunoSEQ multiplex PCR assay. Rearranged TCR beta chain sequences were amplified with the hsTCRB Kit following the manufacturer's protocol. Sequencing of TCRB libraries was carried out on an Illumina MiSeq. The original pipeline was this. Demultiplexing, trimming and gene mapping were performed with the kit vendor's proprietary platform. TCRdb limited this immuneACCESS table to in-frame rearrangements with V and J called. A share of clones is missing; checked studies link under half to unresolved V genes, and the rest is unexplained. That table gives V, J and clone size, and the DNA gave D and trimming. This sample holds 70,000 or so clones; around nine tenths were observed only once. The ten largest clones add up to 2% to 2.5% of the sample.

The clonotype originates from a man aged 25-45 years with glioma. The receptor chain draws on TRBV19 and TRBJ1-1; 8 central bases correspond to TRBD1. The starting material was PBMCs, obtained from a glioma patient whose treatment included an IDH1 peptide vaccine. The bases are TGTGCCAGTAGCCCTGAGGACAGGGTGGACACTGAAGCTTTCTTT. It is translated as CASSPEDRVDTEAFF.